Following are 30 T cell receptor beta chains from one sample sequenced in a study of CD8 T cells in ankylosing spondylitis. Each CDR3 protein is one row after TCRdb ran MiXCR on the 5' RACE reads. The data contain roughly 180,000 distinct CDR3 sequences, around a tenth of them seen just once; the ten biggest clones take up roughly 15%. Material for sequencing was blood, either unsorted or a sorted T cell fraction (not recorded which). These receptors were taken from a female donor with ankylosing spondylitis or in good health (not recorded which).

This clonotype was detected ten times or more. The chain couples TRBV20-1 to TRBJ1-1; D is possibly TRBD1 (6 bases). CDR1 and CDR2 from the germline V gene are DFQATT and SNEGSKA (reference sequence). The V end lost 5 bases, the J end lost 7 bases, and 14 bases lay between the germline ends. This CDR3 region has 12 residues. CDR3 amino acids: CSARTVGNEAFF. The DNA of the CDR3 is TGCAGTGCTCGGACAGTCGGTAATGAAGCTTTCTTT.

This clonotype was observed at least ten times. The V and J genes are TRBV3-1 and TRBJ2-1; D is uncertain. Trimming left V 3 bases short and J 4 bases short, with 7 bases between. Per the germline V gene, CDR1 is LGHDT and CDR2 is YNNKEL (reference sequence). CDR3 length: 13 residues. The CDR3 loop is CASSHVTYNEQFF. The CDR3 DNA reads as TGTGCCAGCAGCCATGTGACATACAATGAGCAGTTCTTC.

The sample holds many counts of this clonotype. The rearrangement links TRBV25-1 to TRBJ2-5; 8 bases are a match to TRBD2. Germline V gene sequence: CDR1 MGHDK, CDR2 SYGVNS. The junction had 7 bases not matched to a gene; V was cut back by 5 bases and J by 5 bases. This CDR3 has 14 residues. In nucleotides, the CDR3 is TGTGCCAGCAGTCGCCTAGGCGGGGGGGAGACCCAGTACTTC. Encoded protein: CASSRLGGGETQYF. Full variable domain (remainder filled in from reference TRBV25-1 and TRBJ2-5): EADIYQTPRYLVIGTGKKITLECSQTMGHDKMYWYQQDPGMELHLIHYSYGVNSTEKGDLSSESTVSRIRTEHFPLTLESARPSHTSQYLCASSRLGGGETQYFGPGTRLLVL.

The chain joins TRBV10-3 to TRBJ1-2; D perhaps matches TRBD1 (5 bases). V gave up 3 bases and J gave up 0 bases, with 20 bases separating them. CDR1 and CDR2 (germline): ENHRY, SYGVKD. The CDR3 loop spans 18 amino acids. Here the CDR3 reads CAISDLLTGTRANYGYTF. CDR3 nucleotides: TGTGCCATCAGTGACCTCTTAACCGGGACGAGAGCTAACTATGGCTACACCTTC.

This clonotype came up a few times. CDR3 DNA: TGCGCCAGCAGTGGTCGAGCCGAGAACACTGAAGCTTTCTTT. Translation: CASSGRAENTEAFF. This sequence joins TRBV10-2 and TRBJ1-1, with D uncertain. The length of the CDR3 is 14 residues. CDR1 and CDR2 from the germline V gene are WSHSY and SAAADI. Trimming removed 4 bases from V and 1 base from J, with 10 bases in between.

The chain uses TRBV7-8 and TRBJ2-1; 8 bases line up with TRBD2. J was trimmed by 3 bases and V by 3 bases; bases with no gene match: 4. CDR3 length equals 15 residues. Looked up from germline, CDR1 is SGHVS and CDR2 is FQNEAQ. The CDR3 loop is CASSFLSGSYNEQFF. The CDR3 bases are TGTGCCAGCAGCTTTTTGAGCGGGAGCTACAATGAGCAGTTCTTC.

This clonotype was found many times. The V and J genes are TRBV9 and TRBJ2-5; D might be TRBD1 (6 bases). Trimming shortened V by 4 bases and J by 3 bases, and 13 bases separated the two germline ends. This CDR3 spans 14 amino acids. Per the germline V gene, CDR1 is SGDLS and CDR2 is YYNGEE. This CDR3 is CASSLGGVKETQYF. CDR3 DNA sequence: TGTGCCAGCAGCCTAGGGGGAGTAAAAGAGACCCAGTACTTC.

The table lists this clonotype with many counts. This sequence joins TRBV7-6 and TRBJ2-3, with D unresolved. This CDR3 region has 16 residues. V lost 1 base and J 4 bases, leaving 15 bases between the germline ends. CDR1 is SGHVS, CDR2 FNYEAQ, per germline. The CDR3 reads CASSLEVGVDSDTQYF. The CDR3 region has the DNA TGTGCCAGCAGCTTAGAGGTTGGCGTAGATTCAGATACGCAGTATTTT.

This clonotype was counted only a few times. This chain joins TRBV11-2 and TRBJ1-1; possible D gene TRBD1, 6 bases. Germline V gives CDR1 SGHAT, CDR2 FQNNGV. The CDR3 spans 14 residues. The V gene lost 1 base and the J gene lost 11 bases, with 17 bases spanning the gap. In nucleotides, the CDR3 is TGTGCCAGCAGCTTAGGTCCGACAGGACCTGGGGCTTTCTTT. It yields the protein CASSLGPTGPGAFF.

This chain links TRBV29-1 with TRBJ2-5; 7 nucleotides line up with TRBD2. The CDR3 is made up of 12 amino acids. The V gene's germline CDR1 is SQVTM and CDR2 ANQGSEA. The J segment lost 3 bases and the V segment lost 7 bases, leaving 5 bases of the junction unmatched. The CDR3 DNA is TGCAGCGCACGGGAGGACGAAGAGACCCAGTACTTC. Its translation: CSAREDEETQYF.

In this sample, this clonotype turned up many times. The chain recombines TRBV6-1 with TRBJ1-2; 8 bases are a match to TRBD1. The CDR3 is made up of 14 amino acids. With 9 bases clipped from V and 2 bases from J, the junction kept 8 bases outside the gene matches. The V gene's germline CDR1 is MNHNS and CDR2 SASEGT. CDR3 in amino acids: CASLPRDRNYGYTF. Here the CDR3 DNA reads TGTGCCAGTCTACCCCGGGACAGGAACTATGGCTACACCTTC.

The sample holds a few counts of this clonotype. This sequence joins TRBV27 and TRBJ1-2; TRBD1 is a possible D gene (5 bases). V was clipped by 9 bases and J by 2 bases, with 10 bases between them. The CDR3 totals 12 residues. Germline assignment: CDR1 MNHEY and CDR2 SMNVEV (reference sequence). The CDR3: CASRQPNYGYTF. As DNA, the CDR3 is TGTGCCAGTCGACAGCCGAACTATGGCTACACCTTC.

This clonotype was detected only a few times. V gene TRBV6-2 or TRBV6-3 combines with J gene TRBJ2-7; TRBD1 matches at 7 bases. The junction had 9 bases not matched to a gene; V was cut back by 8 bases and J by 2 bases. CDR1 and CDR2 from the germline V gene are MNHEY and SVGEGT. CDR3 length: 14 amino acids. The CDR3 here is CASVHRGTAYEQYF. Written as DNA, the CDR3 is TGTGCCAGCGTTCACAGGGGTACGGCCTACGAGCAGTACTTC.

There are a few counts of this clonotype. The CDR3 protein is CASSPKYTGELFF. The CDR3 DNA sequence: TGCGCCAGCAGCCCCAAATACACCGGGGAGCTGTTTTTT. The genes are TRBV5-1 and TRBJ2-2; D is undetermined. V was trimmed by 4 bases and J by 3 bases, leaving 7 bases between them. Germline V CDR1 and CDR2: SGHRS, YFSETQ. This CDR3 is 13 amino acids long.

The chain has TRBV4-3 and TRBJ1-5; D is uncertain. Germline V gene lookup returns CDR1 LGHNA and CDR2 YSLEER. Trimming shortened V by 4 bases and J by 5 bases, and 18 bases separated the two germline ends. The CDR3 has 16 residues. CDR3 residues: CASSLFLGQPDQPQHF. CDR3 nucleotides: TGCGCCAGCAGCCTCTTTCTTGGTCAGCCGGATCAGCCCCAGCATTTT.

This clonotype was counted ten times or more. V gene TRBV6-2 or TRBV6-3 combines with J gene TRBJ2-1; 10 positions agree with TRBD2. The length of the CDR3 is 19 residues. The trim removed 3 bases at V and 0 bases at J, leaving 11 bases unmatched. Germline loops: CDR1 MNHEY, CDR2 SVGEGT. The CDR3 loop reads CASSYSLAGAPSSYNEQFF. The CDR3 bases are TGTGCCAGCAGTTATTCGCTAGCGGGAGCCCCCAGCTCCTACAATGAGCAGTTCTTC.

This sequence joins TRBV12-3 or TRBV12-4 and TRBJ1-6, with 9 bases aligning to TRBD1. Germline trimming cut 5 bases from V and 6 bases from J; bases unmatched to any gene: 2. The CDR3 runs to 14 residues. This chain's CDR3 is CASSRTGVNSPLHF. CDR3 in DNA: TGTGCCAGCAGTCGGACAGGGGTTAATTCACCCCTCCACTTT.

The J gene is TRBJ2-2, the V gene TRBV2, with TRBD2 matching 8 bases. Germline V gene lookup returns CDR1 SNHLY and CDR2 FYNNEI. This CDR3 region has 14 residues. With V trimmed by 6 bases and J by 6 bases, 6 bases remained unmatched. The chain's CDR3 is CASRGREGPGELFF. The CDR3, as DNA: TGTGCCAGCAGGGGCCGGGAGGGCCCCGGGGAGCTGTTTTTT.

There are a few counts of this clonotype. The chain couples TRBV27 to TRBJ2-7; a weak D match, TRBD1 (6 bases). There are 15 residues in the CDR3. Germline lookup yields CDR1 MNHEY and CDR2 SMNVEV (reference sequence). V was shortened by 6 bases and J by 5 bases, with 20 bases between the two germline ends. CDR3 amino acids: CASSRNPGHSNEQYF. CDR3 in DNA: TGTGCCAGCAGCCGCAACCCGGGACATAGCAACGAGCAGTACTTC.

The V call is TRBV12-3 or TRBV12-4, the J call TRBJ2-7; no reliable D call. The germline V and J ends were trimmed by 3 bases and 2 bases, with 11 bases remaining between them. CDR3 length equals 14 residues. The CDR3 region has the DNA TGTGCCAGCAGTTTCCGTGCACAAACCTACGAGCAGTACTTC. Amino acid sequence: CASSFRAQTYEQYF.

This clonotype was detected a few times. The chain has TRBV18 and TRBJ2-3, with D unclear. Trimming stripped 8 bases from V and 9 bases from J, with 12 bases between. There are 11 residues in the CDR3. CDR1 KGHSH and CDR2 LQKENI come from the germline V gene. In nucleotides, the CDR3 is TGTGCCAGCCCCGGTAGACACACGCAGTATTTT. This encodes CASPGRHTQYF.

This clonotype was seen a few times. The genes are TRBV7-2 and TRBJ2-7, with D maybe TRBD1 (5 bases). CDR1 is SGHTA, CDR2 FQGNSA, per germline. V was shortened by 1 base and J by 3 bases, with 7 bases between the two germline ends. The CDR3 is made up of 13 amino acids. CDR3 bases: TGTGCCAGCAGCTTAGTTGACAGCTACGAGCAGTACTTC. This sequence encodes CASSLVDSYEQYF.

The rearrangement links TRBV4-1 to TRBJ2-3; TRBD1 might be the D (6 bases). The V end was cut by 5 bases, the J end by 2 bases, with 14 bases between. The CDR3 has 15 residues. Per germline, CDR1 MGHRA and CDR2 YSYEKL. CDR3 bases: TGCGCCAGCAGCTATTATACAGGGAACACAGATACGCAGTATTTT. Its translation: CASSYYTGNTDTQYF.

This clonotype has a handful of counts. The chain couples TRBV11-2 to TRBJ2-3; D tentatively fits TRBD1 or TRBD2 (5 bases each). This CDR3 is 16 amino acids long. V was clipped by 0 bases and J by 4 bases, with 14 bases between them. CDR1 SGHAT and CDR2 FQNNGV come from the germline V gene. CDR3 protein: CASSLDFPGRADTQYF. In DNA form, the CDR3 reads TGTGCCAGCAGCTTAGATTTCCCGGGACGAGCAGATACGCAGTATTTT.

This clonotype was observed many times. This chain links TRBV28 with TRBJ1-1; tentative D call: TRBD1 (6 bases). V was clipped by 11 bases and J by 1 base, with 8 bases between them. CDR1 is MDHEN and CDR2 is SYDVKM in the germline V gene. The CDR3 consists of 11 residues. The CDR3 DNA is TGTGCCGTAGGGGGGAACACTGAAGCTTTCTTT. Translated, it gives CAVGGNTEAFF.

There are many counts of this clonotype. V usage is TRBV12-3 or TRBV12-4 and J usage is TRBJ2-2; D is unresolved. This CDR3 spans 14 amino acids. The V gene lost 7 bases and the J gene lost 5 bases, with 14 bases spanning the gap. Here the CDR3 reads CASTLGPTTGELFF. The DNA of the CDR3 is TGTGCCAGCACCTTAGGACCAACTACCGGGGAGCTGTTTTTT.

This clonotype was observed a few times. The V and J genes are TRBV7-9 and TRBJ2-7, with 9 bases fitting TRBD2. Trimming removed 4 bases from V and 3 bases from J; junction bases left unmatched: 7. CDR3 length: 15 amino acids. The germline V gene has CDR1 SEHNR and CDR2 FQNEAQ (reference sequence). The chain's CDR3 is CASSSLSGSIYEQYF. In DNA form, the CDR3 reads TGTGCCAGCAGCTCGCTTAGCGGGAGTATCTACGAGCAGTACTTC.

The J gene is TRBJ2-1, the V gene TRBV4-3; TRBD2 aligns across 8 bases. The CDR3 loop spans 19 amino acids. Trimming at V came to 0 bases and at J to 1 base, leaving 11 bases not matched to a gene. Germline-derived CDR1 and CDR2 are LGHNA and YSLEER. CDR3: CASSQEDSGSLGSYNEQFF. The CDR3 DNA sequence: TGCGCCAGCAGCCAAGAGGACAGCGGGAGTCTGGGATCCTACAATGAGCAGTTCTTC.

This clonotype was recorded at least ten times. This chain uses TRBV6-2 or TRBV6-3 with TRBJ2-1, with D maybe TRBD2 (6 bases). The CDR3 is 15 residues long. In germline, CDR1 is MNHEY, CDR2 SVGEGT. V dropped 0 bases and J dropped 4 bases, with 10 bases sitting between them. The CDR3 region is CASSYSGGGYNEQFF. DNA for the CDR3: TGTGCCAGCAGTTACTCAGGAGGAGGGTACAATGAGCAGTTCTTC.

The chain couples TRBV19 to TRBJ2-1, with D possibly matching TRBD1 (5 bases). Trimming cost V 3 bases and J 6 bases, with 15 bases left between them. CDR3 length: 15 amino acids. Germline CDR1 reads LNHDA; CDR2 reads SQIVND (reference sequence). The CDR3 spells CASSIGRAVGNEQFF. The CDR3 region has the DNA TGTGCCAGTAGTATTGGCAGGGCGGTGGGCAATGAGCAGTTCTTC.